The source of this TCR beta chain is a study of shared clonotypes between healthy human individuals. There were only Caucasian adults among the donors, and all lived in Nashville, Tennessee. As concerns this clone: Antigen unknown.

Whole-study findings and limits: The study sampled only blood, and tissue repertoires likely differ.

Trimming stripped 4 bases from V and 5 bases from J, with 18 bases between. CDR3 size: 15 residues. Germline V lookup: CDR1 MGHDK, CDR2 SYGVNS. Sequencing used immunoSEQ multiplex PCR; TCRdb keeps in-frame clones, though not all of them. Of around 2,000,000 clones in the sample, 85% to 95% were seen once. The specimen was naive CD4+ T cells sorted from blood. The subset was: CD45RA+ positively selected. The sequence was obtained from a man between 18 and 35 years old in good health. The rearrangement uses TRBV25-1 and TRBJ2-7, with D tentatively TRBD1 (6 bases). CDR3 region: CASSAAHNRVHEQYF. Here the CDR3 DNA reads TGTGCCAGCAGTGCCGCCCATAACAGGGTCCACGAGCAGTACTTC.